Presented here are 26 T cell receptor beta chains from one specimen sequenced in a study of cytomegalovirus exposure and HLA in healthy donors (dated by TCRdb to the late 2010s). The library was obtained by the immunoSEQ multiplex PCR assay. For the multiplex PCR, a mixture combining 60 forward primers for TCR Vbeta segments and 13 reverse primers for TCR Jbeta segments was used. The clones in this table, taken by TCRdb from immuneACCESS, are in-frame only. Not every clone is retained; where verified, under half of the shortfall comes from an unresolved V gene, and the cause of the rest is unknown. The sample table records approximately 280,000 clones; 70% to 90% of these occur just once. The ten top clones hold about 2.3% of the sample. Specimen: PBMCs. Every receptor here comes from a woman aged 18-35 years in good health and CMV-seronegative.

This clone appeared a few times. This chain uses TRBV6-5 with TRBJ1-2; D is unresolved. V lost 5 bases and J 6 bases, leaving 13 bases between the germline ends. This CDR3 is built from 13 residues. Germline-derived CDR1 and CDR2 are MNHEY and SVGAGI. CDR3 loop: CASSVRNGNGYTF. In nucleotides, the CDR3 is TGTGCCAGCAGTGTCAGGAACGGGAATGGCTACACCTTC.

V usage is TRBV27 and J usage is TRBJ2-3; 9 bases agree with TRBD1. CDR1 is MNHEY and CDR2 is SMNVEV in the germline V gene (reference sequence). The CDR3 totals 14 residues. V lost 7 bases to trimming and J lost 4 bases; unmatched junction nucleotides: 6. For the CDR3, the DNA is TGTGCCAGCATTCGGGACAGGGATGCAGATACGCAGTATTTT. It codes for CASIRDRDADTQYF.

In its sample, this clone was seen once. The J gene is TRBJ1-1, the V gene TRBV7-9, with TRBD1 matching 7 bases. V was pared by 5 bases and J by 5 bases, with 17 bases of the junction left unmatched. CDR1 and CDR2 (germline): SEHNR, FQNEAQ (reference sequence). The CDR3 is made up of 17 amino acids. CDR3 protein: CASSPARGGGRETEAFF. The CDR3 DNA is TGTGCCAGCAGCCCCGCCAGAGGAGGGGGCCGCGAGACTGAAGCTTTCTTT.

This sequence joins TRBV7-9 and TRBJ2-1, with D tentatively TRBD1 (6 bases). Germline CDR1 and CDR2: SEHNR and FQNEAQ (reference sequence). This CDR3 spans 11 amino acids. V lost 1 base and J lost 12, with 7 bases in between. The CDR3 reads CASSLVGGQFF. CDR3 in DNA: TGTGCCAGCAGCTTAGTAGGGGGGCAGTTCTTC.

This clone has a handful of counts. This chain uses TRBV15 with TRBJ1-2; D perhaps matches TRBD1 (5 bases). The CDR3 is made up of 15 amino acids. Looked up from germline, CDR1 is LNHNV and CDR2 is YYDKDF (reference sequence). V lost 0 bases to trimming and J lost 8 bases, with 16 bases between them. CDR3 DNA: TGTGCCACCAGCAGAGACGCCCTCGCGGGGGACGGCTACACCTTC. Encoded protein: CATSRDALAGDGYTF.

Written as DNA, the CDR3 is TGTGCCTGGACCCCCCCGACAGTCTACGAGCAGTACTTC. Amino acids: CAWTPPTVYEQYF. The J gene is TRBJ2-7, the V gene TRBV30, with D possibly being TRBD1 (5 bases). From germline, CDR1 is GTSNPN and CDR2 SVGIG (reference sequence). V lost 4 bases and J lost 3, with 13 bases in between. The CDR3 contains 13 residues.

The rearrangement links TRBV30 to TRBJ2-1; D gene ambiguous. Between the trimmed V and J ends, which lost 1 base and 3 bases, there was a span of 4 bases. This CDR3 contains 12 residues. CDR1 is GTSNPN and CDR2 is SVGIG in the germline V gene (reference sequence). The CDR3 region has the DNA TGTGCCTGGAGTGGACTCTACAATGAGCAGTTCTTC. The encoded protein is CAWSGLYNEQFF.

The CDR3 region has the DNA TGTGCCAGCAGCTCCGCAGGACTAGCGGTGTCCTACGAGCAGTACTTC. This encodes CASSSAGLAVSYEQYF. This rearrangement joins TRBV7-9 to TRBJ2-7; 10 bases agree with TRBD2. The length of the CDR3 is 16 residues. The ends lost 4 bases at V and 1 base at J; junction bases unmatched: 7. Germline loops: CDR1 SEHNR, CDR2 FQNEAQ (reference sequence).

The V and J genes are TRBV13 and TRBJ2-1; 9 bases are a match to TRBD1. The germline V gene encodes CDR1 PRHDT and CDR2 FYEKMQ (reference sequence). The CDR3 extends over 15 amino acids. Trimming took 5 bases from V and 3 from J; bases not matched to a gene: 5. The CDR3 region has the DNA TGTGCCAGCAGCGAGCTGACAGGGGGCTACAATGAGCAGTTCTTC. Amino acid sequence: CASSELTGGYNEQFF.

The V call is TRBV2, the J call TRBJ2-1, with a possible D match to TRBD1 (6 bases). This CDR3 spans 14 amino acids. Deletions cut 5 bases from V and 7 bases from J, with 15 bases between. Per germline, CDR1 SNHLY and CDR2 FYNNEI. CDR3 residues: CASSQLRGPNEQFF. DNA for the CDR3: TGTGCCAGCAGTCAACTCAGGGGACCGAATGAGCAGTTCTTC.

This chain connects TRBV9 to TRBJ2-2; D is possibly TRBD2 (5 bases). This CDR3 spans 13 amino acids. Germline-derived CDR1 and CDR2 are SGDLS and YYNGEE. V gave up 4 bases and J gave up 9 bases, with 13 bases separating them. CDR3 loop: CASSPRTQRELFF. Written as DNA, the CDR3 is TGTGCCAGCAGCCCGCGGACTCAAAGGGAGCTGTTTTTT.

The chain links TRBV7-3 to TRBJ2-2, with a weak D call TRBD1 (5 bases). Germline CDR1 reads SGHTA; CDR2 reads FQGTGA. There are 16 residues in the CDR3. V was cut by 2 bases and J by 1 base, with 11 bases left in between. CDR3 in DNA: TGTGCCAGCAGCTTAGGGGCTAATAGGAACACCGGGGAGCTGTTTTTT. It is translated as CASSLGANRNTGELFF.

This clone has a single count. The chain has TRBV5-4 and TRBJ2-3, with D perhaps matching TRBD1 (7 bases). V lost 7 bases and J lost 6, with 21 bases in between. From germline, CDR1 is SGHNT and CDR2 YYREEE (reference sequence). The CDR3 extends over 15 amino acids. This CDR3 reads CASRSGGPGGDTQYF. Here the CDR3 DNA reads TGTGCCAGCCGGTCAGGGGGGCCCGGTGGGGATACGCAGTATTTT.

This CDR3 reads CASRDSQLIGSPLHF. CDR3 bases: TGTGCCAGCAGAGACTCCCAGCTAATAGGTTCACCCCTCCACTTT. V usage is TRBV25-1 and J usage is TRBJ1-6; no clear D. The V end lost 6 bases, the J end lost 9 bases, and 18 bases lay between the germline ends. In germline, CDR1 is MGHDK, CDR2 SYGVNS. CDR3 length: 15 amino acids.

The chain combines TRBV10-3 with TRBJ1-1, with D possibly TRBD1 on 5 matching bases. V was pared by 5 bases and J by 1 base, with 8 bases between. Per germline, CDR1 ENHRY and CDR2 SYGVKD. The CDR3 totals 13 residues. The CDR3 sequence is CAISSQGNTEAFF. CDR3 coding DNA: TGTGCCATCAGTAGTCAGGGGAACACTGAAGCTTTCTTT.

V is TRBV7-2 and J is TRBJ2-1; 7 nucleotides line up with TRBD2. The CDR3 loop spans 13 amino acids. The V and J ends lost 5 bases and 8 bases, in that order; junction bases with no gene match: 6. Per the germline V gene, CDR1 is SGHTA and CDR2 is FQGNSA. The DNA of the CDR3 is TGTGCCAGCAGCCCGTACACTAGCGATGAGCAGTTCTTC. Amino acid sequence: CASSPYTSDEQFF.

The CDR3 here is CASSNRTGSTGELFF. Here the CDR3 DNA reads TGTGCCAGCAGCAATCGGACAGGGTCCACCGGGGAGCTGTTTTTT. The chain carries TRBV21-1 and TRBJ2-2; the D call in the table, TRBD1, was not verified against the DNA. TRBV21-1 is reported as a pseudogene. CDR3 size: 15 residues.

This chain connects TRBV18 to TRBJ2-7; a weak D match, TRBD2 (6 bases). Trimming pared 4 bases from V and 7 bases from J, leaving 17 bases between. The CDR3 spans 14 residues. The germline CDR1 and CDR2 sequences are KGHSH and LQKENI. The CDR3 protein is CASSRDRGLEEQYF. The CDR3 nucleotides are TGTGCCAGCTCACGGGACCGGGGGTTGGAAGAGCAGTACTTC. The full variable domain, completed using reference TRBV18 and TRBJ2-7, is NAGVMQNPRHLVRRRGQEARLRCSPMKGHSHVYWYRQLPEEGLKFMVYLQKENIIDESGMPKERFSAEFPKEGPSILRIQQVVRGDSAAYFCASSRDRGLEEQYFGPGTRLTVT.

In its sample, this clone was seen once. This chain connects TRBV7-2 to TRBJ2-5; 11 positions match TRBD2. The CDR3 spans 17 residues. Germline trimming cut 5 bases from V and 3 bases from J; bases unmatched to any gene: 11. The germline gives CDR1 SGHTA, CDR2 FQGNSA. DNA for the CDR3: TGTGCCAGCAGCATACCATTACTAGCGGGGGTAAAAGAGACCCAGTACTTC. This sequence encodes CASSIPLLAGVKETQYF.

The V call is TRBV6-5, the J call TRBJ2-5; possibly TRBD2 for D (5 bases). This CDR3 contains 12 residues. The V end lost 0 bases, the J end lost 11 bases, and 10 bases lay between the germline ends. CDR1 and CDR2 (germline): MNHEY, SVGAGI. This chain's CDR3 is CASSYSRGEQYF. CDR3 DNA: TGTGCCAGCAGTTACTCTCGTGGGGAGCAGTACTTC.

The chain joins TRBV9 to TRBJ1-2; D is unclear. Germline V lookup: CDR1 SGDLS, CDR2 YYNGEE. Trimming removed 0 bases at V and 4 bases at J, with 13 bases between. This CDR3 is 15 amino acids long. CDR3 DNA sequence: TGTGCCAGCAGCGTAGCGGGAAGGTACCCCTATGGCTACACCTTC. As protein: CASSVAGRYPYGYTF.

In nucleotides, the CDR3 is TGCGCCAGCAGTTACGGGAGAATGGCTGAGCAGTACTTC. Amino acid sequence: CASSYGRMAEQYF. The chain employs TRBV10-1 and TRBJ2-7, with D possibly matching TRBD2 (6 bases). In germline, CDR1 is WNHNN, CDR2 SYGVQD (reference sequence). The CDR3 totals 13 residues. V was clipped by 5 bases and J by 7 bases, with 15 bases between them.

The CDR3 region has the DNA TGTGCCAGCTCACCACCAGCCGGGACAGCCTACGAGCAGTACTTC. This translates into CASSPPAGTAYEQYF. The rearrangement links TRBV18 to TRBJ2-7, with 7 nucleotides matching TRBD1. Germline CDR1 reads KGHSH; CDR2 reads LQKENI. This CDR3 is 15 amino acids long. The trim removed 0 bases at V and 2 bases at J, leaving 4 bases unmatched.

The chain links TRBV5-1 to TRBJ1-4; no firm D call. Germline lookup yields CDR1 SGHRS and CDR2 YFSETQ. The CDR3 consists of 13 residues. Trimming took off 4 bases at V and 8 bases at J, with 12 bases between the two ends. This CDR3 is CASSVGLGEKLFF. CDR3 nucleotide sequence: TGCGCCAGCAGCGTCGGTTTGGGCGAAAAACTGTTTTTT.

This clone has only a few counts. V is TRBV27 and J is TRBJ1-2; TRBD1 matches at 11 bases. CDR1 and CDR2 from the germline V gene are MNHEY and SMNVEV (reference sequence). Trimming took 7 bases from V and 7 from J; bases not matched to a gene: 14. This CDR3 is 16 amino acids long. CDR3 loop: CASTMRAGQGGSGYTF. In nucleotides, the CDR3 is TGTGCCAGCACCATGAGAGCGGGACAGGGGGGGAGTGGCTACACCTTC.

The chain combines TRBV7-8 with TRBJ2-1; 8 bases are a match to TRBD2. The germline CDR1 and CDR2 sequences are SGHVS and FQNEAQ. Trimming cost V 4 bases and J 5 bases; bases outside gene matches: 16. The CDR3 length is 18 residues. CDR3 sequence reads: CASSSFTIKRGTHNEQFF. The CDR3 nucleotides read TGTGCCAGCAGCTCCTTCACGATCAAGCGGGGGACACACAATGAGCAGTTCTTC.